This T cell receptor (beta chain) stems from a study of T cells after yellow fever vaccination. Study-wide results and caveats: Clonotypes found in both CD4 and CD8 compartments made up a small share. A weaker but faster secondary response was observed, peaking on day 5 versus 15.

The CDR3 has 14 residues. V lost 3 bases, J lost 6 bases, and 4 bases stayed unmatched. Germline V gene data show CDR1 as SGHAT and CDR2 as FQNNGV. TCRdb re-derived calls from the 5' RACE reads in MiXCR, one entry per CDR3 protein. The sample lists a few hundred thousand distinct CDR3 sequences, over 4% occurring once. As regards this clonotype: Antigen unknown.

The sample consisted of PBMCs, taken 5 days after the yellow fever booster vaccination. The chain couples TRBV11-2 to TRBJ2-3, with 9 bases lining up with TRBD2. The TCR sequence derives from a man younger than 30 who received the YFV17D yellow fever vaccine. This CDR3 reads CASSFDLAGDTQYF. CDR3 bases: TGTGCCAGCAGCTTTGACCTAGCGGGGGATACGCAGTATTTT.